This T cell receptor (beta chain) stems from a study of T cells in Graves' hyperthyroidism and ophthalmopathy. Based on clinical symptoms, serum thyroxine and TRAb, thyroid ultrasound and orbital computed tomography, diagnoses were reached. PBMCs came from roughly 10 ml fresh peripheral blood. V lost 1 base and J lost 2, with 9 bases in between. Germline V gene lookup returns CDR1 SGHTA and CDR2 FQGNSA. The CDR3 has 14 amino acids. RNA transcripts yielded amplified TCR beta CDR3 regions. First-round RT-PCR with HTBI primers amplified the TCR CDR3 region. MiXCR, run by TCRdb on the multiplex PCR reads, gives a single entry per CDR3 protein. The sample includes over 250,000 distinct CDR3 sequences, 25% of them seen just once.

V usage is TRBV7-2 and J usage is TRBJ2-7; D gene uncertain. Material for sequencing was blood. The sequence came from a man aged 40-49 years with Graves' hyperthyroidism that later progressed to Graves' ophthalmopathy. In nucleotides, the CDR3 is TGTGCCAGCAGCTTAGTTTGGGCCACCTACGAGCAGTACTTC. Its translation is CASSLVWATYEQYF.